This entry is about one T cell receptor beta chain. CDR1 is SEHNR and CDR2 is FQNEAQ in the germline V gene (reference sequence). V shed 6 bases and J 8 bases; nucleotides not matched to a gene: 6. The CDR3 totals 12 residues. This specimen comes from a study of PD-1 and CTLA-4 blockade in melanoma. The table came from immunoSEQ multiplex PCR; TCRdb's copy has only in-frame clones and leaves some out. The data show 30,000 or so clones, 85% to 95% seen once. Sequenced material: CD8+ T cells from peripheral blood, taken from a patient given anti-PD-1 treatment. The J gene is TRBJ1-1, the V gene TRBV7-9; 7 bases are a match to TRBD1. The sequence was obtained from a human donor with melanoma. As DNA, the CDR3 is TGTGCCAGCAGGGCAGGGGGGTCCGAAGCTTTCTTT. Its protein is CASRAGGSEAFF.